This T cell receptor beta chain stems from a study of monozygotic twins with inflammatory bowel disease. No DNA is given; TCRdb re-called the 5' RACE reads and lists each CDR3 protein once. The sample includes 300,000 to 400,000 distinct CDR3 sequences. Concerning this clonotype: Its antigen remains unidentified.

Study findings and constraints: The results supported no single strong signal or clonotype associated with IBD. Patient-specific immunosuppressive treatments may have made repertoires more variable. Among T cells, the various subtypes were not distinguishable. Versus healthy twins, IBD patients showed fewer clonotypes shared with others, especially with disease activity.

Sequencing input: blood. The TCR sequence derives from a human donor with ulcerative colitis or Crohn's disease, or a healthy co-twin of an affected twin (not recorded which).

The CDR3 sequence: CASSQEPTGPGELFF. The chain couples TRBV4-1 to TRBJ2-2; TCRdb outputs TRBD1, but without DNA this stays unchecked. There are 15 residues in the CDR3. Germline CDR1 is MGHRA and CDR2 is YSYEKL.